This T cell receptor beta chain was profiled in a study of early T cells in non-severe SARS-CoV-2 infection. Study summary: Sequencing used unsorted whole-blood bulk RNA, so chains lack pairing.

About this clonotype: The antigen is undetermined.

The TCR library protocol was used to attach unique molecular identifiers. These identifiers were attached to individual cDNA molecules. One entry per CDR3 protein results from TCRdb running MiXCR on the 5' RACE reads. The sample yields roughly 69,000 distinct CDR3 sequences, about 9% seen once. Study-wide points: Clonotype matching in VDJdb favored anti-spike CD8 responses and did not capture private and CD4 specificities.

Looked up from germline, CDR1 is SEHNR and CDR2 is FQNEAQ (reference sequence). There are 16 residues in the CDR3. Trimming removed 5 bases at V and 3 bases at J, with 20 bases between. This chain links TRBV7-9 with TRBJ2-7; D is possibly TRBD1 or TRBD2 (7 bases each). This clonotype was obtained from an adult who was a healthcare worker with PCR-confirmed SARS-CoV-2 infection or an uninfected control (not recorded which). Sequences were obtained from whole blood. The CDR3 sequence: CASSPAGGASVYEQYF. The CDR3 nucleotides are TGTGCCAGCAGCCCAGCAGGGGGGGCGTCCGTCTACGAGCAGTACTTC.